This is a list of T cell receptor beta chains from one sample in a study of CD8 T cells in Susac syndrome. Each CDR3 protein gets one entry after TCRdb re-called the immunoSEQ multiplex PCR reads with MiXCR. The sample holds about 160,000 distinct CDR3 sequences, about 91% seen once. Sequenced material: CD4+ T cells from PBMCs. Receptor source: a human donor in good health. CDR3s leave out the opening cysteine and the closing phenylalanine or tryptophan.

j_call v_call cdr3_length cdr3_aa
TRBJ2-3 TRBV30 9 AWTSADTQY
TRBJ1-2 TRBV19 12 ASQRTGTGDGYT
TRBJ1-1 TRBV12-3/TRBV12-4 13 ASIPSSGGAAEAF
TRBJ2-3 TRBV7-8 18 ASSPRRRGPSGRGTDTQY
TRBJ2-1 TRBV5-1 16 ASSTHAISGGEYNEQF
TRBJ1-1 TRBV12-3/TRBV12-4 12 ASRGDGLNTEAF
TRBJ2-3 TRBV10-3 11 ATTSGTTDTQY
TRBJ1-1 TRBV29-1 14 SGVTGTASLKAEAF
TRBJ1-5 TRBV9 12 ASSKGEGQGPQH
TRBJ1-5 TRBV27 11 ASRSARGQPQH
TRBJ2-3 TRBV24-1 11 ATSAPVTDAQY
TRBJ2-5 TRBV7-6 9 ASSSSGAQY
TRBJ1-2 TRBV5-1 14 ASSSRPGTGGYGYT
TRBJ1-5 TRBV6-1 14 ASNPGGQGARQPQH
TRBJ2-2 TRBV11-2 16 ASSLVRWGADDTGELF
TRBJ2-3 TRBV5-8 12 ASSPGQATDTQY
TRBJ2-7 TRBV18 11 ASSPDITYEQY
TRBJ2-2 TRBV7-6 13 ASSFGRGGTGELF
TRBJ2-1 TRBV12-3/TRBV12-4 14 ASTNPQGGSYNEQF
TRBJ1-5 TRBV3-1 11 ASSRQGHQPQH
TRBJ1-5 TRBV6-2/TRBV6-3 10 ASRALREPQH
TRBJ2-1 TRBV7-2 13 ASSLERPSYNEQF
TRBJ2-1 TRBV3-1 13 ASSQSRFNYNEQF
TRBJ1-2 TRBV28 11 ASSFGPRYGYT
TRBJ1-6 TRBV6-6 11 ASSSSRDSPLH
TRBJ1-4 TRBV6-7 11 ATPQKPNEKLF
TRBJ1-1 TRBV5-1 13 ASSLEVVGNTEAF
TRBJ2-2 TRBV3-1 13 ASSNGGAGTGELF
TRBJ1-1 TRBV20-1 11 SARGEGETEAF
TRBJ1-2 TRBV6-6 11 ASSRPGTGGYT
TRBJ2-3 TRBV29-1 12 SVDGVGGGDTQY
TRBJ2-3 TRBV24-1 13 ATSDLASGVDTQY
TRBJ1-4 TRBV3-1 11 ASSQAGGEKLF
TRBJ1-2 TRBV7-9 11 ASSWGETGGYT
TRBJ2-5 TRBV5-1 11 ASSRTGEETQY
TRBJ1-3 TRBV30 11 AWRRYSGNTIY
TRBJ2-7 TRBV6-5 12 ASSSLLGGYEQY
TRBJ2-6 TRBV30 15 AWSRGRSFSGANVLT
TRBJ1-4 TRBV7-9 14 ASSPLSGTGDEKLF
TRBJ1-1 TRBV4-1 12 ASSQEIEGTEAF
TRBJ2-7 TRBV7-9 13 ASSLAGSAPLEQY
TRBJ2-4 TRBV14 12 ASSLFDRGGIQY
TRBJ2-2 TRBV11-2 13 ASSFFQGGTGELF
TRBJ2-7 TRBV18 12 ASSLTGGSYEQY
TRBJ2-7 TRBV30 11 AWSVRTGGEQY
TRBJ2-5 TRBV19 13 ASSIRREGRGTQY
TRBJ2-1 TRBV6-2/TRBV6-3 11 ASTVNSYNEQF
TRBJ1-3 TRBV3-1 13 ASSQGQNSGNTIY
TRBJ2-7 TRBV6-2/TRBV6-3 13 ASGPTGTPSYEQY
TRBJ2-5 TRBV20-1 12 SARDPLAAETQY